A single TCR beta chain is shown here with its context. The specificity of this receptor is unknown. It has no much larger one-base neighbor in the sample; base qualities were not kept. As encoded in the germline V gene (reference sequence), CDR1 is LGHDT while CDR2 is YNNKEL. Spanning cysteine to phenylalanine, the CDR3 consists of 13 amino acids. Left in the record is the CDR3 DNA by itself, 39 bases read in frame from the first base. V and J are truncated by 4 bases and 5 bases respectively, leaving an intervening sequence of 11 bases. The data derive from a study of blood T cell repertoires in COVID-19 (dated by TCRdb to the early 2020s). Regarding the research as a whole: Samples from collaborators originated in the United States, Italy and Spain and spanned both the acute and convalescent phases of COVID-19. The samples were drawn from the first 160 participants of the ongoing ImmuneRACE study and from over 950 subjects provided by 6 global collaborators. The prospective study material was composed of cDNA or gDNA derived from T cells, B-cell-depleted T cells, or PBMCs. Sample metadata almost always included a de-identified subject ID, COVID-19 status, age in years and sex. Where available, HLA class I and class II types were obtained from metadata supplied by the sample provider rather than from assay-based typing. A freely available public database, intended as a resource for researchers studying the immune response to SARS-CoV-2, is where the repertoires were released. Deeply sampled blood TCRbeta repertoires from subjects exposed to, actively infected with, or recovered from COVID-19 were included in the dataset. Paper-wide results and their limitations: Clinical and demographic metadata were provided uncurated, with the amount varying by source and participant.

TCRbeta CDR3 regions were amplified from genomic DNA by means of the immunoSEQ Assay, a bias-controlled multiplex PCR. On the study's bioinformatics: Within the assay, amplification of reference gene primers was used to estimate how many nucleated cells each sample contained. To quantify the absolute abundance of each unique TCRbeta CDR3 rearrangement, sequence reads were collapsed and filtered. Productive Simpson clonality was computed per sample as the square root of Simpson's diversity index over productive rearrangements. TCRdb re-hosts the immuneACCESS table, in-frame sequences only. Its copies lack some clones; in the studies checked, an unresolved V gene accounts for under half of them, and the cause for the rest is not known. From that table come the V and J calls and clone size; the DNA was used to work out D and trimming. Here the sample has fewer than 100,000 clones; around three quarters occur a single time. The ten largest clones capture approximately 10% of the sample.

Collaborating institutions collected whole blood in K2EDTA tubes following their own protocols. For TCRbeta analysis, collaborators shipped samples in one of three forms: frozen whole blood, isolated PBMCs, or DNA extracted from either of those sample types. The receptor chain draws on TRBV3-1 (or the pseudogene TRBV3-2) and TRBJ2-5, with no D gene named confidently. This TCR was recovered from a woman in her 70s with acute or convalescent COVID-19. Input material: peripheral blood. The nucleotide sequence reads TGTGCCAGCAGCCTGGCTGTTAAGGAGACCCAGTACTTC. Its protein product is CASSLAVKETQYF.